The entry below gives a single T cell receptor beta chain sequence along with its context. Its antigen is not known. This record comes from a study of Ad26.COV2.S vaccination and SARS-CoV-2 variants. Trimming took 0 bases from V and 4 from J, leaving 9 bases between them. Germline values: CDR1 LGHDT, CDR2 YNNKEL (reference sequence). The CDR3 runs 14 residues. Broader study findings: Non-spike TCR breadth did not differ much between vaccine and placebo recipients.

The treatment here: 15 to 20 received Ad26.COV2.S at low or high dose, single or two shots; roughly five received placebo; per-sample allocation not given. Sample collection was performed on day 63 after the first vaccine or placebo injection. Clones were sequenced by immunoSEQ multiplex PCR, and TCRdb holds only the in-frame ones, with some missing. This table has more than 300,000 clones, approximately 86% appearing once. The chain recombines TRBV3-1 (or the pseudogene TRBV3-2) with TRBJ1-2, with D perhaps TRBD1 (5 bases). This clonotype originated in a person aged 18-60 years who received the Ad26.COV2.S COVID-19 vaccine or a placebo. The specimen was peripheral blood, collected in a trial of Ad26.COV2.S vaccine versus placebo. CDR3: CASSQESGTYGYTF. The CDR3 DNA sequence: TGTGCCAGCAGCCAAGAGTCCGGGACCTATGGCTACACCTTC.